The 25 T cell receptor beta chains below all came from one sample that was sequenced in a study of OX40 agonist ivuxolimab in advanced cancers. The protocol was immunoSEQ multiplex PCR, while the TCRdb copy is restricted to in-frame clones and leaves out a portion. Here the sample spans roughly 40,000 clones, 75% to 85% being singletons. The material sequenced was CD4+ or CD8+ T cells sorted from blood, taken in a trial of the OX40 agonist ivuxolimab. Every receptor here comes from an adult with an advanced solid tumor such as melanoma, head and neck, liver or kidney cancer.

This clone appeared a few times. The CDR3 region has the DNA TGCGCCAGCACCCCGGGAGGTTGGCGGGAGCCCGAGCAGTACGTC. This codes for CASTPGGWREPEQYV. The chain recombines TRBV4-1 with TRBJ2-7, with 7 bases fitting TRBD2. J was trimmed by 6 bases and V by 7 bases; bases with no gene match: 15. In germline, CDR1 is MGHRA, CDR2 YSYEKL. The CDR3 is 15 residues long.

The DNA of the CDR3 is TGTGCCAGTAGTATTTGGGAGAACACTGAAGCTTTCTTT. Translating gives CASSIWENTEAFF. The V and J genes are TRBV19 and TRBJ1-1; D call uncertain. This CDR3 contains 13 residues. CDR1 LNHDA and CDR2 SQIVND come from the germline V gene (reference sequence). Trimming cost V 3 bases and J 1 base, with 6 bases left between them. Full variable domain (missing parts from reference TRBV19 and TRBJ1-1): DGGITQSPKYLFRKEGQNVTLSCEQNLNHDAMYWYRQDPGQGLRLIYYSQIVNDFQKGDIAEGYSVSREKKESFPLTVTSAQKNPTAFYLCASSIWENTEAFFGQGTRLTVV.

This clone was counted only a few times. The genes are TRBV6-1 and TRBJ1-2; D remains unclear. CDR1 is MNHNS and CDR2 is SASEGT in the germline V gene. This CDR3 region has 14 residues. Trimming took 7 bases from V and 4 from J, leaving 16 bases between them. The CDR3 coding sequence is TGTGCCAGCATCGGCGTCCCCGGCGGCTATGGCTACACCTTC. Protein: CASIGVPGGYGYTF.

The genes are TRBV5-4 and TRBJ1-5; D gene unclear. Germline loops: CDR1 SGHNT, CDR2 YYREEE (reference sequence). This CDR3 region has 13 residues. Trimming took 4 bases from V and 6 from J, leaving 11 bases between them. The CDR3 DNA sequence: TGTGCCAGCAGCGCCGGGGAAGGTCAGCCCCAGCATTTT. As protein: CASSAGEGQPQHF.

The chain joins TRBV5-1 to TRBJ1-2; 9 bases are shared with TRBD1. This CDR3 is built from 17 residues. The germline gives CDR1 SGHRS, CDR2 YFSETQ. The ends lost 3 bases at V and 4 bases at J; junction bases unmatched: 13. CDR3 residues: CASSSRTGDNFPYGYTF. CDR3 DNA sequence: TGCGCCAGCAGCTCAAGGACAGGGGATAACTTCCCCTATGGCTACACCTTC.

CDR3 region: CASRTSGLGHNNEQFF. CDR3 DNA: TGTGCCAGTCGAACCTCGGGACTAGGGCACAACAATGAGCAGTTCTTC. The chain is built from TRBV19 and TRBJ2-1; 8 nucleotides match TRBD2. Trimming removed 8 bases from V and 5 bases from J; junction bases left unmatched: 14. The CDR3 length is 16 residues. Looked up from germline, CDR1 is LNHDA and CDR2 is SQIVND (reference sequence).

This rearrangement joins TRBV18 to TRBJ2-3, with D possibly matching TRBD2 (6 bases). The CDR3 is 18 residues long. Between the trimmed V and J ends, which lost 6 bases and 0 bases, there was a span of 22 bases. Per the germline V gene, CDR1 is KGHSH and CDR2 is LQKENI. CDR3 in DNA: TGTGCCAGCTCCAAAAGAGCCGTTGCGGGAAGAAGCACAGATACGCAGTATTTT. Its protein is CASSKRAVAGRSTDTQYF.

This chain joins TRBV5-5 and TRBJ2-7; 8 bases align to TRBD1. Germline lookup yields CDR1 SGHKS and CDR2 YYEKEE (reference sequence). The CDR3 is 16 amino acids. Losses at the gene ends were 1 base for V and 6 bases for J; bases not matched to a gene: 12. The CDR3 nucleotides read TGTGCCAGCAGCTTGAGGCCCACGACAGGGGTCTCCGAGCAGTACGTC. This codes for CASSLRPTTGVSEQYV.

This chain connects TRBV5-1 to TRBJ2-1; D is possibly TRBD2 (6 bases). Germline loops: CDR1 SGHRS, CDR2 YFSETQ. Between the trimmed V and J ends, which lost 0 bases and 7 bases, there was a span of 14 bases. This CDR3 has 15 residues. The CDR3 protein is CASSLGGLDNNEQFF. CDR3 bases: TGCGCCAGCAGCTTGGGGGGACTGGATAATAATGAGCAGTTCTTC.

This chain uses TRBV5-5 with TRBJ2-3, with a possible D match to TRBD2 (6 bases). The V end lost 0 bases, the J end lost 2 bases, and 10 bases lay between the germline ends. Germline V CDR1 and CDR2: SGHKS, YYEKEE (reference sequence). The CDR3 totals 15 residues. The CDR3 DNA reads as TGTGCCAGCAGCTTGGGGGACTCCTACACAGATACGCAGTATTTT. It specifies CASSLGDSYTDTQYF.

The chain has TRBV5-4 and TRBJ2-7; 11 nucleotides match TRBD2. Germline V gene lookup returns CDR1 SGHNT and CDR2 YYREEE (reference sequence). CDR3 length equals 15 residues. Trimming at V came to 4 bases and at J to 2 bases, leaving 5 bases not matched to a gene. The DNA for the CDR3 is TGTGCCAGCAGCGGTACTAGCGGGAGCGCCTACGAGCAGTACTTC. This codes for CASSGTSGSAYEQYF. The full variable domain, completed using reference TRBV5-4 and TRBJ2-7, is ETGVTQSPTHLIKTRGQQVTLRCSSQSGHNTVSWYQQALGQGPQFIFQYYREEENGRGNFPPRFSGLQFPNYSSELNVNALELDDSALYLCASSGTSGSAYEQYFGPGTRLTVT.

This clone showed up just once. CDR3 nucleotides: TGCGCCAGCACCACGGGAAGGGCGAGGGGGGCCAACGTCCTGACTTTC. Its translation: CASTTGRARGANVLTF. The chain carries TRBV5-1 and TRBJ2-6; D is perhaps TRBD2 (5 bases). This CDR3 region has 16 residues. V lost 6 bases to trimming and J lost 4 bases, with 17 bases between them. Per the germline V gene, CDR1 is SGHRS and CDR2 is YFSETQ.

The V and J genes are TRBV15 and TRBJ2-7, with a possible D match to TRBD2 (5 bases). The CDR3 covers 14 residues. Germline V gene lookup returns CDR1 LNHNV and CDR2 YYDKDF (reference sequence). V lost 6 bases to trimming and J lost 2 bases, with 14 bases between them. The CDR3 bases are TGTGCCACCAGGCGTGGGAGTTCTCCCTACGAGCAGTACTTC. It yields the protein CATRRGSSPYEQYF.

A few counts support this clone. The CDR3 region is CASSSSPGSSYEQYF. In DNA form, the CDR3 reads TGTGCCAGCAGCTCGTCCCCGGGGAGCTCCTACGAGCAGTACTTC. This chain uses TRBV5-4 with TRBJ2-7; TRBD2 is a possible D gene (5 bases). Germline assignment: CDR1 SGHNT and CDR2 YYREEE (reference sequence). CDR3 length: 15 amino acids. V lost 3 bases, J lost 0 bases, and 13 bases lay in between.

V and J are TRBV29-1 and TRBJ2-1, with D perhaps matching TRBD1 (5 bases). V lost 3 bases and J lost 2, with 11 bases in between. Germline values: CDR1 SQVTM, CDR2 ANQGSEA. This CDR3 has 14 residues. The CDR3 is CSVERRGTYNEQFF. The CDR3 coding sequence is TGCAGCGTTGAGCGAAGGGGAACCTACAATGAGCAGTTCTTC.

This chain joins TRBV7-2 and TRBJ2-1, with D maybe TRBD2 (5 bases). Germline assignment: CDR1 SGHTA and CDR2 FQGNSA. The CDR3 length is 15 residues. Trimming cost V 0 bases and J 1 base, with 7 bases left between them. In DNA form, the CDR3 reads TGTGCCAGCAGCTTAGCGGGAGTATCCTACAATGAGCAGTTCTTC. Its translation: CASSLAGVSYNEQFF.

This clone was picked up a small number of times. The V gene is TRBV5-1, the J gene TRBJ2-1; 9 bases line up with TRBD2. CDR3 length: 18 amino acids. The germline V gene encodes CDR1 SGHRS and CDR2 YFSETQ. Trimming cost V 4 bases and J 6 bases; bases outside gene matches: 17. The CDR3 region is CASSPGLAGGPLGNEQFF. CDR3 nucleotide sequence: TGCGCCAGCAGCCCAGGTTTGGCGGGAGGGCCATTAGGCAATGAGCAGTTCTTC.

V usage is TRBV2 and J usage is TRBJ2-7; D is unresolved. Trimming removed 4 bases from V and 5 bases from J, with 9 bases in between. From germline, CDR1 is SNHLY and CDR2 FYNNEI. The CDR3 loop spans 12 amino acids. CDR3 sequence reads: CASSGLPNEQYV. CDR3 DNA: TGTGCCAGCAGTGGGCTCCCCAACGAGCAGTACGTC.

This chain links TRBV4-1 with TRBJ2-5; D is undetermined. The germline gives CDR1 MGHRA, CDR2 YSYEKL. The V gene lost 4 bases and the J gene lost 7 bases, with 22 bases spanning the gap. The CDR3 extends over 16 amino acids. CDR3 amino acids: CASSPLRPTGLGTQYF. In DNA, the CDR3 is TGCGCCAGCAGCCCCCTGCGGCCGACCGGTTTGGGGACCCAGTACTTC.

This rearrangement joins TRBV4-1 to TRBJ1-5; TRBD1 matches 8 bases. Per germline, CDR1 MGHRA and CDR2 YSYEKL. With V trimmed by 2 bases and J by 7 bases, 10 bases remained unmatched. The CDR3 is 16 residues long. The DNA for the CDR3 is TGCGCCAGCAGCCAAAACGGCAGGGGGCAAGGACAGCCCCAGCATTTT. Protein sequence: CASSQNGRGQGQPQHF.

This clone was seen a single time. CDR3 protein: CASSTYTEAFF. The CDR3 DNA follows: TGTGCCAGCAGTACATACACTGAAGCTTTCTTT. V and J are TRBV2 and TRBJ1-1; no definite D call. V was cut by 5 bases and J by 3 bases, with 4 bases left in between. The CDR3 consists of 11 residues. Germline V gene sequence: CDR1 SNHLY, CDR2 FYNNEI.

This CDR3 is CASSPGLATDTQYF. In DNA, the CDR3 is TGCGCCAGCAGCCCGGGACTCGCAACAGATACGCAGTATTTT. This rearrangement joins TRBV5-1 to TRBJ2-3; tentative D call: TRBD2 (6 bases). This CDR3 region has 14 residues. The germline V and J ends were trimmed by 4 bases and 3 bases, with 12 bases remaining between them. Germline assignment: CDR1 SGHRS and CDR2 YFSETQ.

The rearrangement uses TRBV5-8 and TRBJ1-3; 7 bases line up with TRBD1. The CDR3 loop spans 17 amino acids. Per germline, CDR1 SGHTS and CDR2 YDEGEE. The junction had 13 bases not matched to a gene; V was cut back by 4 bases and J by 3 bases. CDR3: CASSPPVQGVVGNTIYF. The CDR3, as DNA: TGTGCCAGCAGCCCCCCGGTGCAGGGGGTTGTTGGAAACACCATATATTTT.

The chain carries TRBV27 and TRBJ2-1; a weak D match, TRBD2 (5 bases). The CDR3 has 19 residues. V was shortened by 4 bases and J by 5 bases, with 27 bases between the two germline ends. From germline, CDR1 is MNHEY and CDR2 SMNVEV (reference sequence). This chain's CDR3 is CASSCRGGPFFEDHNEQFF. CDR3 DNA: TGTGCCAGCAGTTGCCGCGGAGGTCCGTTTTTTGAGGATCACAATGAGCAGTTCTTC.

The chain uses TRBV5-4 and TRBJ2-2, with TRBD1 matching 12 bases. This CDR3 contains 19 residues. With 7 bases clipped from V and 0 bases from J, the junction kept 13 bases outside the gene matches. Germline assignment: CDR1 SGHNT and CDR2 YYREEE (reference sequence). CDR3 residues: CASSPGGTGGLSNTGELFF. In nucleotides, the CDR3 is TGTGCCAGCTCTCCGGGAGGGACAGGGGGCCTTTCGAACACCGGGGAGCTGTTTTTT.